This TCR beta chain comes out of a study of blood T cell repertoires in COVID-19. Study-level background: Sources were T cells, B-cell-depleted T cells, or PBMCs; the material itself was cDNA or gDNA.

The CDR3 extends over 16 amino acids. CDR1 and CDR2 (germline): LGHNA, YSLEER. V trimming: 4 bases; J trimming: 2 bases; junction bases outside the gene matches: 8. Assay: immunoSEQ multiplex PCR; the TCRdb copy retains only in-frame clones and omits some. This sample has 300,000 to 400,000 clones, with around 87% found just once. The rearrangement links TRBV4-3 to TRBJ2-1, with TRBD2 matching 7 bases. The receptor's source is a woman aged 50 to 60 who had recovered from COVID-19. The specimen was peripheral blood. The CDR3 spells CASSPTRRGTYNEQFF. The CDR3 DNA reads as TGCGCCAGCAGCCCCACCCGGCGGGGGACCTACAATGAGCAGTTCTTC.